Listed here are 2 T cell receptor beta chains from one sample, sequenced in a study of CD8+CD57+ T cells in acquired aplastic anemia. All sequencing subjects had displayed CD8+CD57+ cell expansion on flow cytometry. TCR beta VDJ and CDR3 were profiled, and genomic DNA was the template. Each CDR3 protein gets one entry after TCRdb re-called the reads with MiXCR. The sample has 220,000 or so distinct CDR3 sequences, roughly two thirds seen once. Sequenced input: sorted CD4+, CD8+, or CD8+CD57+ T cells (not recorded which) from PBMCs. The receptors originated from a human donor with aplastic anemia.

There are many counts of this clonotype. The V call is TRBV12-3 or TRBV12-4, the J call TRBJ2-4; perhaps TRBD1 as D (6 bases). Deletions cut 6 bases from V and 5 bases from J, with 8 bases between. The CDR3 sequence is 12 residues long. The CDR3 DNA reads as TGTGCCAGCAGCTACAGGGAAAACATTCAGTACTTC. Translating gives CASSYRENIQYF.

The genes are TRBV7-3 and TRBJ1-2; D might be TRBD1 (6 bases). Germline V lookup: CDR1 SGHTA, CDR2 FQGTGA. V was cut by 5 bases and J by 2 bases, with 21 bases left in between. The CDR3 contains 17 residues. The CDR3 nucleotides read TGTGCCAGCAGCCCGTCCCCTGATCGGACAGTGAACTATGGCTACACCTTC. This sequence encodes CASSPSPDRTVNYGYTF.